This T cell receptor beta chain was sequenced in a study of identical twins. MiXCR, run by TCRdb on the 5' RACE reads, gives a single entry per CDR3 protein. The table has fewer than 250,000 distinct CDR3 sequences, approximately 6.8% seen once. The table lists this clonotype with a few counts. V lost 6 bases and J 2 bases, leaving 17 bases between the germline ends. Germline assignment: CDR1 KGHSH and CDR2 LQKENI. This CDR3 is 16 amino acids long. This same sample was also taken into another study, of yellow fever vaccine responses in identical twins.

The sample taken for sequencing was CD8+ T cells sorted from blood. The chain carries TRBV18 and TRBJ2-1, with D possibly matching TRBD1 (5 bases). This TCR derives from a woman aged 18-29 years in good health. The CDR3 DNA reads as TGTGCCAGCTCCCAGGGCCGGGCGGAACCCTACAATGAGCAGTTCTTC. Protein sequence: CASSQGRAEPYNEQFF.